What follows is one TCR beta chain and its context. Antigen specificity is unknown. CDR3 length equals 18 residues. CDR1 and CDR2 from the germline V gene are LNHDA and SQIVND (reference sequence). Trimming removed 8 bases from V and 5 bases from J; junction bases left unmatched: 18. This sample is drawn from a study of cytomegalovirus exposure and HLA in healthy donors. The PCR used 60 Vbeta and 13 Jbeta primers. Here immunoSEQ multiplex PCR was the method, and the copy in TCRdb shows in-frame clones only, minus some. The sample holds 150,000 to 200,000 clones; over 75% are singletons and the top ten take 1.5% to 2%. Points from the study as a whole: With high specificity and sensitivity, the classifier reportedly diagnosed cytomegalovirus status.

The V call is TRBV19, the J call TRBJ2-1, with 10 bases fitting TRBD2. Sequencing used PBMCs. This TCR derives from a woman in her 30s in good health and CMV-seronegative. The chain's CDR3 is CASGSIAGGSTAHNEQFF. The DNA for the CDR3 is TGTGCCAGTGGAAGTATAGCGGGGGGCTCAACAGCTCACAATGAGCAGTTCTTC. Full variable domain (missing parts from reference TRBV19 and TRBJ2-1): DGGITQSPKYLFRKEGQNVTLSCEQNLNHDAMYWYRQDPGQGLRLIYYSQIVNDFQKGDIAEGYSVSREKKESFPLTVTSAQKNPTAFYLCASGSIAGGSTAHNEQFFGPGTRLTVL.